Presented here are 24 T cell receptor beta chains from one specimen sequenced in a study of blood T cell repertoires in COVID-19. Sequenced by immunoSEQ multiplex PCR; TCRdb stores in-frame clones only, minus some. Among roughly 100,000 clones listed, around 90% were seen once. Specimen: peripheral blood. The receptors originated from a human donor in a cohort sampled during active COVID-19.

For the CDR3, the DNA is TGTGCCAGCAGTTTATTCTCTCGGCAGGCAGATACGCAGTATTTT. The encoded protein is CASSLFSRQADTQYF. This chain links TRBV28 with TRBJ2-3; D unclear. Trimming removed 1 base from V and 4 bases from J, with 12 bases in between. There are 15 residues in the CDR3. The V gene's germline CDR1 is MDHEN and CDR2 SYDVKM.

This chain joins TRBV11-2 and TRBJ2-3; D is unclear. Between the trimmed V and J ends, which lost 3 bases and 2 bases, there was a span of 15 bases. There are 16 residues in the CDR3. Germline-derived CDR1 and CDR2 are SGHAT and FQNNGV. The CDR3 DNA reads TGTGCCAGCAGCTTTCGCCACTTATTAGACACAGATACGCAGTATTTT. Translating it yields CASSFRHLLDTDTQYF.

The V and J genes are TRBV9 and TRBJ2-7; 12 nucleotides agree with TRBD2. CDR1 SGDLS and CDR2 YYNGEE come from the germline V gene. With V trimmed by 4 bases and J by 5 bases, 13 bases remained unmatched. CDR3 length equals 17 residues. DNA of the CDR3: TGTGCCAGCAGCACCGGGCCGACTAGCGGGAGTTGGCACGAGCAGTACTTC. Residues: CASSTGPTSGSWHEQYF. Complete variable domain (other parts from reference TRBV9 and TRBJ2-7): DSGVTQTPKHLITATGQRVTLRCSPRSGDLSVYWYQQSLDQGLQFLIQYYNGEERAKGNILERFSAQQFPDLHSELNLSSLELGDSALYFCASSTGPTSGSWHEQYFGPGTRLTVT.

CDR3: CASNVDRGVGQPQHF. The CDR3 coding sequence is TGTGCCAGCAATGTGGACAGGGGGGTAGGTCAGCCCCAGCATTTT. This chain joins TRBV6-5 and TRBJ1-5; 10 positions match TRBD1. The CDR3 spans 15 residues. Germline-derived CDR1 and CDR2 are MNHEY and SVGAGI. The trim removed 7 bases at V and 6 bases at J, leaving 9 bases unmatched.

The chain employs TRBV15 and TRBJ1-2; tentatively, D is TRBD1 (5 bases). The CDR3 covers 12 residues. V dropped 0 bases and J dropped 8 bases, with 7 bases sitting between them. The V gene's germline CDR1 is LNHNV and CDR2 YYDKDF (reference sequence). The CDR3 is CATSRDGAGYTF. The CDR3 DNA is TGTGCCACCAGCAGAGATGGGGCGGGCTACACCTTC. The variable domain in full, completed from reference TRBV15 and TRBJ1-2, reads DAMVIQNPRYQVTQFGKPVTLSCSQTLNHNVMYWYQQKSSQAPKLLFHYYDKDFNNEADTPDNFQSRRPNTSFCFLDIRSPGLGDTAMYLCATSRDGAGYTFGSGTRLTVV.

The J gene is TRBJ1-4, the V gene TRBV6-6; 9 bases are a match to TRBD1. Germline assignment: CDR1 MNHNY and CDR2 SVGAGI (reference sequence). The CDR3 covers 14 residues. The J segment lost 7 bases and the V segment lost 7 bases, leaving 7 bases of the junction unmatched. The CDR3 here is CASTRGTGSEKLFF. The CDR3 region has the DNA TGTGCCAGCACGAGGGGGACAGGGAGTGAAAAACTGTTTTTT.

J is TRBJ1-4 and V is TRBV6-5; 7 nucleotides match TRBD1. This CDR3 is built from 15 residues. V lost 7 bases, J lost 0 bases, and 5 bases stayed unmatched. Germline V gives CDR1 MNHEY, CDR2 SVGAGI. The CDR3: CASTRQGATNEKLFF. In nucleotides, the CDR3 is TGTGCCAGCACTCGACAGGGAGCAACTAATGAAAAACTGTTTTTT.

The J gene is TRBJ1-1, the V gene TRBV6-5; D is unclear. Germline-derived CDR1 and CDR2 are MNHEY and SVGAGI. The CDR3 runs to 14 residues. V shed 2 bases and J shed 1 base, with 8 bases lying between them. CDR3: CASSYGSANTEAFF. The CDR3 nucleotides are TGTGCCAGCAGTTACGGTAGTGCGAACACTGAAGCTTTCTTT.

The V and J genes are TRBV18 and TRBJ1-2; no clear D. Germline CDR1 and CDR2: KGHSH and LQKENI. The CDR3 has 14 residues. Trimming cost V 3 bases and J 1 base, with 9 bases left between them. This CDR3 is CASSPAEINYGYTF. The CDR3, as DNA: TGTGCCAGCTCACCGGCAGAAATTAACTATGGCTACACCTTC.

The V and J genes are TRBV28 and TRBJ1-6; no clear D gene. Trimming shortened V by 7 bases and J by 8 bases, and 9 bases separated the two germline ends. Looked up from germline, CDR1 is MDHEN and CDR2 is SYDVKM. This CDR3 contains 12 residues. CDR3 DNA: TGTGCCAGCAACTACCGGGATTCACCCCTCCACTTT. It specifies CASNYRDSPLHF. Full variable domain (outside the CDR3, taken from reference TRBV28 and TRBJ1-6): DVKVTQSSRYLVKRTGEKVFLECVQDMDHENMFWYRQDPGLGLRLIYFSYDVKMKEKGDIPEGYSVSREKKERFSLILESASTNQTSMYLCASNYRDSPLHFGNGTRLTVT.

V usage is TRBV11-1 and J usage is TRBJ1-6; tentatively, D is TRBD1 (6 bases). The CDR3 is 14 amino acids. Germline values: CDR1 SGHAT, CDR2 FQDESV (reference sequence). The ends were cut back, 2 bases at V and 7 bases at J, with 9 bases in the middle. This chain's CDR3 is CASSLRGGNSPLHF. CDR3 coding DNA: TGTGCCAGCAGCTTACGGGGGGGCAATTCACCCCTCCACTTT.

The gene calls are TRBV9 and TRBJ1-2; D is uncertain. Per the germline V gene, CDR1 is SGDLS and CDR2 is YYNGEE. The V gene lost 0 bases and the J gene lost 0 bases, with 12 bases spanning the gap. The CDR3 runs to 16 residues. CDR3 sequence reads: CASSVGPPSANYGYTF. Here the CDR3 DNA reads TGTGCCAGCAGCGTAGGTCCCCCCTCAGCTAACTATGGCTACACCTTC.

This clone was counted between two and nine times. This rearrangement joins TRBV5-6 to TRBJ2-7; 9 positions match TRBD1. V lost 5 bases and J lost 0; bases outside the gene matches: 9. This CDR3 contains 16 residues. Germline CDR1 SGHDT, CDR2 YYEEEE. CDR3 nucleotide sequence: TGTGCCAGCAGTCCAGGACAGGGGTGGGGCTCCTACGAGCAGTACTTC. It codes for CASSPGQGWGSYEQYF.

The J gene is TRBJ2-5, the V gene TRBV27; 7 bases fit TRBD1. Germline V gene sequence: CDR1 MNHEY, CDR2 SMNVEV (reference sequence). Trimming at V came to 8 bases and at J to 4 bases, leaving 13 bases not matched to a gene. This CDR3 comprises 15 residues. The CDR3 is CASRPDFNRGETQYF. CDR3 nucleotide sequence: TGTGCCAGCCGCCCGGACTTTAACAGGGGAGAGACCCAGTACTTC.

The rearrangement joins TRBV5-4 to TRBJ1-3; 11 bases map to TRBD1. Trimming at V came to 4 bases and at J to 8 bases, leaving 14 bases not matched to a gene. CDR3 length: 17 residues. Germline V gives CDR1 SGHNT, CDR2 YYREEE (reference sequence). CDR3 residues: CASSTGRDRGVRDTIYF. Here the CDR3 DNA reads TGTGCCAGCAGCACCGGCCGGGACAGGGGGGTCAGGGACACCATATATTTT.

The V and J genes are TRBV4-2 and TRBJ1-1, with TRBD1 matching over 8 bases. The trim removed 8 bases at V and 6 bases at J, leaving 5 bases unmatched. The CDR3 is 12 amino acids. In germline, CDR1 is LGHNA, CDR2 YNFKEQ. CDR3 in DNA: TGTGCCAGCGACAGGGGATACGCTGAAGCTTTCTTT. This codes for CASDRGYAEAFF.

This rearrangement joins TRBV6-2 or TRBV6-3 to TRBJ2-7; D gene unclear. Germline lookup yields CDR1 MNHEY and CDR2 SVGEGT. This CDR3 contains 13 residues. V was trimmed by 0 bases and J by 3 bases, leaving 6 bases between them. CDR3 DNA sequence: TGTGCCAGCAGTTACTCTCCAGTCTACGAGCAGTACTTC. The encoded protein is CASSYSPVYEQYF.

V usage is TRBV7-2 and J usage is TRBJ1-1; D perhaps matches TRBD1 (6 bases). Germline V gene sequence: CDR1 SGHTA, CDR2 FQGNSA. The CDR3 length is 14 residues. The ends were cut back, 1 base at V and 1 base at J, with 7 bases in the middle. The CDR3 loop reads CASSLEGGNTEAFF. CDR3 nucleotides: TGTGCCAGCAGCTTAGAAGGGGGGAACACTGAAGCTTTCTTT.

The rearrangement uses TRBV10-3 and TRBJ2-2; D remains ambiguous. Germline V CDR1 and CDR2: ENHRY, SYGVKD. This CDR3 region has 14 residues. V dropped 6 bases and J dropped 1 base, with 9 bases sitting between them. CDR3 protein: CAIRGRMNTGELFF. The CDR3 coding sequence is TGTGCCATCAGAGGCAGGATGAACACCGGGGAGCTGTTTTTT.

The J gene is TRBJ1-4, the V gene TRBV7-9, with D uncertain. The V gene's germline CDR1 is SEHNR and CDR2 FQNEAQ (reference sequence). Trimming took 8 bases from V and 5 from J, leaving 12 bases between them. The CDR3 contains 13 residues. The CDR3 loop reads CASSGVSNEKLFF. CDR3 sequence (DNA): TGTGCCAGCTCTGGAGTTTCGAATGAAAAACTGTTTTTT.

V usage is TRBV29-1 and J usage is TRBJ2-3; TRBD1 matches at 9 bases. The CDR3 spans 14 residues. V was pared by 4 bases and J by 4 bases, with 6 bases of the junction left unmatched. The germline CDR1 and CDR2 sequences are SQVTM and ANQGSEA. CDR3 nucleotide sequence: TGCAGCGTTGGACCGGGACAGGGTCCAGATACGCAGTATTTT. It encodes CSVGPGQGPDTQYF.

This chain connects TRBV28 to TRBJ2-3; 13 nucleotides agree with TRBD2. The CDR3 consists of 15 residues. J was trimmed by 4 bases and V by 5 bases; bases with no gene match: 3. The germline V gene encodes CDR1 MDHEN and CDR2 SYDVKM. The CDR3 loop reads CASSGTSGNADTQYF. For the CDR3, the DNA is TGTGCCAGCAGTGGGACTAGCGGGAACGCAGATACGCAGTATTTT.

The CDR3: CASSQGPDTQYF. For the CDR3, the DNA is TGTGCCAGCAGCCAGGGGCCAGATACGCAGTATTTT. The rearrangement joins TRBV7-3 to TRBJ2-3; possible D gene TRBD1, 6 bases. Trimming pared 5 bases from V and 4 bases from J, leaving 7 bases between. The CDR3 length is 12 residues. Germline V gives CDR1 SGHTA, CDR2 FQGTGA.

The chain joins TRBV6-5 to TRBJ1-6, with 8 bases that match TRBD1. V shed 6 bases and J 9 bases; nucleotides not matched to a gene: 4. Germline V gene sequence: CDR1 MNHEY, CDR2 SVGAGI. This CDR3 is 13 amino acids long. The chain's CDR3 is CASRTGVGSPLHF. The DNA of the CDR3 is TGTGCCAGCAGGACAGGGGTGGGTTCACCCCTCCACTTT.